A single sample gave rise to the 27 T cell receptor beta chains below, sequenced in a study of blood T cell repertoires in COVID-19. Profiled with immunoSEQ multiplex PCR; TCRdb holds only in-frame clones, not every one. Here the sample spans 200,000 to 250,000 clones, around nine tenths being singletons. The sample taken for sequencing was PBMCs or T cells enriched from blood (not recorded which). These receptors all stem from a woman aged 18-29 years who had recovered from COVID-19.

This chain joins TRBV9 and TRBJ2-1; the match to TRBD2 covers 8 bases. The CDR3 consists of 12 residues. Trimming removed 3 bases from V and 12 bases from J; junction bases left unmatched: 5. Germline CDR1 SGDLS, CDR2 YYNGEE. The CDR3 coding sequence is TGTGCCAGCAGCGATAGCGGGGTAGGGCAGTTCTTC. It codes for CASSDSGVGQFF.

The J gene is TRBJ2-1, the V gene TRBV24-1; TRBD2 agrees at 13 bases. This CDR3 spans 18 amino acids. Germline-derived CDR1 and CDR2 are KGHDR and SFDVKD. V trimming: 4 bases; J trimming: 5 bases; junction bases outside the gene matches: 10. CDR3 residues: CATSDPGTSGAENNEQFF. CDR3 coding DNA: TGTGCCACCAGTGACCCAGGGACTAGCGGGGCCGAAAACAATGAGCAGTTCTTC.

The CDR3 nucleotides are TGTGCCAGCAGTTCACTAGGTACCGGGGAGCTGTTTTTT. Its protein is CASSSLGTGELFF. The chain combines TRBV7-3 with TRBJ2-2; the D gene is possibly TRBD2 (5 bases). The V gene lost 6 bases and the J gene lost 5 bases, with 10 bases spanning the gap. The germline V gene has CDR1 SGHTA and CDR2 FQGTGA. The CDR3 sequence is 13 residues long.

The chain has TRBV28 and TRBJ1-1; tentatively, D is TRBD1 (6 bases). The CDR3 is made up of 14 amino acids. With 6 bases removed from V and 4 bases from J, the gap between germline ends came to 15 bases. CDR1 is MDHEN, CDR2 SYDVKM, per germline. In DNA, the CDR3 is TGTGCCAGCAGCCGAAGCTGGGGGCTCACTGAAGCTTTCTTT. Translated, it gives CASSRSWGLTEAFF. The full variable domain, in which reference TRBV28 and TRBJ1-1 provide the parts outside the CDR3, is DVKVTQSSRYLVKRTGEKVFLECVQDMDHENMFWYRQDPGLGLRLIYFSYDVKMKEKGDIPEGYSVSREKKERFSLILESASTNQTSMYLCASSRSWGLTEAFFGQGTRLTVV.

The chain links TRBV9 to TRBJ2-3, with no clear D. CDR1 is SGDLS, CDR2 YYNGEE, per germline. Trimming removed 5 bases from V and 6 bases from J, with 16 bases in between. The CDR3 length is 14 residues. CDR3 coding DNA: TGTGCCAGCAGTGCCGGGTCCTCCGGGGATACGCAGTATTTT. Protein product: CASSAGSSGDTQYF.

The CDR3 loop reads CASSFRQGSYNEQFF. The DNA for the CDR3 is TGTGCCAGCAGCTTCCGGCAGGGGTCCTACAATGAGCAGTTCTTC. The J gene is TRBJ2-1, the V gene TRBV7-2, with D possibly matching TRBD1 (6 bases). Germline V gene lookup returns CDR1 SGHTA and CDR2 FQGNSA. Deletions cut 3 bases from V and 1 base from J, with 10 bases between. This CDR3 region has 15 residues.

The chain couples TRBV2 to TRBJ1-2, with TRBD1 identical over 8 bases. CDR1 and CDR2 (germline): SNHLY, FYNNEI. V was clipped by 8 bases and J by 2 bases; unmatched bases: 1. The CDR3 runs to 12 residues. CDR3 in amino acids: CASGQGNYGYTF. CDR3 in DNA: TGTGCCAGCGGACAGGGAAACTATGGCTACACCTTC.

This clone was picked up one time. The chain uses TRBV7-8 and TRBJ1-1; D is possibly TRBD1 (6 bases). The CDR3 is made up of 13 amino acids. Trimming stripped 7 bases from V and 10 bases from J, with 19 bases between. Germline values: CDR1 SGHVS, CDR2 FQNEAQ. CDR3 sequence: CASTKRGGPGAFF. The CDR3, as DNA: TGTGCCAGCACCAAAAGGGGGGGCCCAGGAGCTTTCTTT.

The chain combines TRBV23-1 with TRBJ1-6; D gene ambiguous. TRBV23-1 is given ORF status, its function remaining uncertain. Trimming left V 3 bases short and J 11 bases short, with 8 bases between. This CDR3 has 12 amino acids. CDR3 in amino acids: CASSQEGPPLHF. For the CDR3, the DNA is TGCGCCAGCAGTCAGGAGGGTCCACCCCTCCACTTT.

With regard to this clone: A read error may account for a junction end that differs from germline. The chain is built from TRBV13 and TRBJ2-7; 7 positions agree with TRBD1. Germline V gene lookup returns CDR1 PRHDT and CDR2 FYEKMQ (reference sequence). The CDR3 has 11 residues. The CDR3 DNA sequence: TGTGCCAGCAGCTTAGGGGAGGACAGGAGCTTC. Translated, it gives CASSLGEDRSF.

The V and J genes are TRBV4-2 and TRBJ1-2, with 7 bases lining up with TRBD1. The CDR3 totals 15 residues. The V and J ends lost 0 bases and 4 bases, in that order; junction bases with no gene match: 5. Germline assignment: CDR1 LGHNA and CDR2 YNFKEQ. For the CDR3, the DNA is TGTGCCAGCAGCCAAGACGGAGCAGGGGGCTATGGCTACACCTTC. It encodes CASSQDGAGGYGYTF.

The gene calls are TRBV7-2 and TRBJ1-1; no clear D gene. The CDR3 loop spans 14 amino acids. Deletions cut 5 bases from V and 0 bases from J, with 10 bases between. CDR1 SGHTA and CDR2 FQGNSA come from the germline V gene. CDR3 DNA sequence: TGTGCCAGCAGCCCGAGTATGCTGAACACTGAAGCTTTCTTT. This codes for CASSPSMLNTEAFF. The full variable domain, its missing parts supplied by reference TRBV7-2 and TRBJ1-1, is GAGVSQSPSNKVTEKGKDVELRCDPISGHTALYWYRQSLGQGLEFLIYFQGNSAPDKSGLPSDRFSAERTGGSVSTLTIQRTQQEDSAVYLCASSPSMLNTEAFFGQGTRLTVV.

This clone was recorded once. The chain is built from TRBV19 and TRBJ1-2; a weak D match, TRBD1 (6 bases). This CDR3 has 14 residues. The V and J ends lost 4 bases and 2 bases respectively, with 11 bases between them. Per germline, CDR1 LNHDA and CDR2 SQIVND (reference sequence). CDR3 bases: TGTGCCAGTAGTACAACAGGGCCCAACTATGGCTACACCTTC. Translated: CASSTTGPNYGYTF.

The rearrangement uses TRBV2 and TRBJ2-4; 9 bases fit TRBD2. The germline gives CDR1 SNHLY, CDR2 FYNNEI. V shed 5 bases and J 0 bases; nucleotides not matched to a gene: 5. This CDR3 spans 16 amino acids. CDR3 protein: CASSPLAGLAKNIQYF. In DNA, the CDR3 is TGTGCCAGCAGTCCTCTAGCGGGGCTAGCCAAAAACATTCAGTACTTC.

The chain employs TRBV4-2 and TRBJ2-7; possibly TRBD1 for D (5 bases). The germline V gene has CDR1 LGHNA and CDR2 YNFKEQ. Trimming left V 4 bases short and J 1 base short, with 11 bases between. This CDR3 comprises 14 residues. The CDR3 loop is CASSPHTGSYEQYF. The DNA for the CDR3 is TGTGCCAGCAGCCCGCACACAGGATCCTACGAGCAGTACTTC.

CDR3 in DNA: TGTGCCAGCAGCGACGGACAGGACCAAGAGACCCAGTACTTC. It encodes CASSDGQDQETQYF. V and J are TRBV9 and TRBJ2-5; 7 positions match TRBD1. V lost 3 bases and J lost 0; bases outside the gene matches: 2. Germline V gene lookup returns CDR1 SGDLS and CDR2 YYNGEE. The CDR3 covers 14 residues. The whole variable domain, filled in from reference TRBV9 and TRBJ2-5, reads DSGVTQTPKHLITATGQRVTLRCSPRSGDLSVYWYQQSLDQGLQFLIQYYNGEERAKGNILERFSAQQFPDLHSELNLSSLELGDSALYFCASSDGQDQETQYFGPGTRLLVL.

This chain uses TRBV28 with TRBJ1-5, with no clear D. V was cut by 5 bases and J by 10 bases, with 18 bases left in between. The CDR3 has 14 amino acids. The V gene's germline CDR1 is MDHEN and CDR2 SYDVKM. The CDR3, as DNA: TGTGCCAGCAGTGAACTAGGTCCGTCAAGACCCCAGCATTTT. Protein sequence: CASSELGPSRPQHF.

The chain is built from TRBV2 and TRBJ1-3; D gene unclear. This CDR3 has 17 residues. Trimming took 2 bases from V and 9 from J, leaving 23 bases between them. Germline CDR1 is SNHLY and CDR2 is FYNNEI. DNA for the CDR3: TGTGCCAGCAGTGAAACCCCGAGAGGGATCTCTGGGATCACCATATATTTT. Translated: CASSETPRGISGITIYF.

The chain joins TRBV7-3 to TRBJ1-6, with D unclear. V lost 0 bases and J 9 bases, leaving 6 bases between the germline ends. Germline V gene sequence: CDR1 SGHTA, CDR2 FQGTGA. CDR3 length: 13 residues. CDR3 sequence: CASSLTYGSPLHF. The CDR3 coding sequence is TGTGCCAGCAGCTTAACGTACGGTTCACCCCTCCACTTT.

This chain links TRBV2 with TRBJ2-2; TRBD1 matches 9 bases. Trimming took 3 bases from V and 0 from J; bases not matched to a gene: 5. This CDR3 has 17 residues. The germline CDR1 and CDR2 sequences are SNHLY and FYNNEI. CDR3 in amino acids: CASSEARTGANTGELFF. CDR3 DNA: TGTGCCAGCAGTGAGGCAAGGACAGGGGCGAACACCGGGGAGCTGTTTTTT.

The rearrangement uses TRBV3-1 (or the pseudogene TRBV3-2) and TRBJ1-4; D unclear. This CDR3 spans 14 amino acids. Germline CDR1 is LGHDT and CDR2 is YNNKEL (reference sequence). V lost 0 bases, J lost 11 bases, and 13 bases lay in between. CDR3 residues: CASSQERSQLKLFF. Here the CDR3 DNA reads TGTGCCAGCAGCCAAGAGCGCTCACAGCTGAAACTGTTTTTT.

The CDR3 sequence: CASSQGRGGDTQYF. The CDR3 DNA reads as TGTGCCAGCAGCCAAGGGCGGGGGGGAGATACGCAGTATTTT. The V gene is TRBV3-1 (or the pseudogene TRBV3-2), the J gene TRBJ2-3; 9 bases agree with TRBD2. Trimming took 1 base from V and 5 from J; bases not matched to a gene: 1. The germline V gene encodes CDR1 LGHDT and CDR2 YNNKEL (reference sequence). This CDR3 comprises 14 residues.

The rearrangement links TRBV3-1 (or the pseudogene TRBV3-2) to TRBJ2-3; possible D gene TRBD1, 6 bases. This CDR3 comprises 17 residues. Germline values: CDR1 LGHDT, CDR2 YNNKEL (reference sequence). V dropped 0 bases and J dropped 0 bases, with 13 bases sitting between them. The CDR3 loop is CASSQDPGTTSTDTQYF. For the CDR3, the DNA is TGTGCCAGCAGCCAAGATCCCGGGACAACAAGCACAGATACGCAGTATTTT.

The rearrangement joins TRBV6-6 to TRBJ2-2, with 12 bases aligning to TRBD2. J was trimmed by 5 bases and V by 2 bases; bases with no gene match: 0. CDR1 MNHNY and CDR2 SVGAGI come from the germline V gene (reference sequence). This CDR3 contains 15 residues. The CDR3 bases are TGTGCCAGCAGTTACGGACTAGCGGGAACCGGGGAGCTGTTTTTT. This encodes CASSYGLAGTGELFF.

The table lists this clone with a count of one. CDR3 sequence reads: CASYGGASFSYEQYF. In DNA, the CDR3 is TGTGCTAGTTACGGGGGGGCCAGCTTTTCCTACGAGCAGTACTTC. The chain uses TRBV12-5 and TRBJ2-7; 8 nucleotides agree with TRBD2. Germline V gene data show CDR1 as LGHNT and CDR2 as FRNRAP. This CDR3 has 15 amino acids. The V segment lost 8 bases and the J segment 1 base; nucleotides outside the gene matches: 10.

The chain couples TRBV9 to TRBJ2-2; 10 bases are shared with TRBD2. This CDR3 contains 18 residues. The V segment lost 0 bases and the J segment 0 bases; nucleotides outside the gene matches: 5. CDR1 is SGDLS, CDR2 YYNGEE, per germline. The DNA for the CDR3 is TGTGCCAGCAGCGTAGGCCCAGCGGGAGGGACGAACACCGGGGAGCTGTTTTTT. Translation: CASSVGPAGGTNTGELFF.

The J gene is TRBJ1-5, the V gene TRBV6-1; 7 nucleotides line up with TRBD1. CDR3 length: 15 residues. Trimming took 2 bases from V and 10 from J; bases not matched to a gene: 11. Germline-derived CDR1 and CDR2 are MNHNS and SASEGT. The CDR3 loop reads CASSEQQGQPGPQHF. Here the CDR3 DNA reads TGTGCCAGCAGTGAACAACAGGGACAGCCGGGTCCCCAGCATTTT.